This T cell receptor (beta chain) was sequenced in a study of cytomegalovirus exposure and HLA in healthy donors. The study's findings and limits: Indistinguishable V segments such as TRBV6-2 and TRBV6-3 were excluded. When analyzed later, a missense DCLRE1C variant was found to be linked to TCR beta V- and J-gene trimming.

Per germline, CDR1 LNHDA and CDR2 SQIVND (reference sequence). The V end lost 6 bases, the J end lost 2 bases, and 14 bases lay between the germline ends. The CDR3 is made up of 14 amino acids. The PCR employed 60 Vbeta primers together with 13 Jbeta primers. Data came from immunoSEQ multiplex PCR; TCRdb stores just in-frame clones and leaves some out. The sample has roughly 100,000 clones, 75% seen once. Worth noting for this clone: Its antigen is not known.

The J gene is TRBJ2-7, the V gene TRBV19; D may be TRBD1 (6 bases). The sample comprised PBMCs. This TCR derives from a male donor in good health and CMV-seropositive. The CDR3 region has the DNA TGTGCCAGTAGCCGCGACAGGTGGACCTACGAGCAGTACTTC. Translation gives CASSRDRWTYEQYF.